A selection of T cell receptor beta chains follows, all from one sample in a study of blood T cell repertoires in COVID-19. The method was immunoSEQ multiplex PCR; TCRdb's version includes in-frame clones alone and lacks a portion of them. Among 100,000 to 120,000 clones listed, approximately 91% were seen once. Input material: peripheral blood. These receptors were taken from a woman aged 70-85 years who had recovered from COVID-19. Each CDR3 is given with its conserved first and last residue. The order of the fields is D gene, V gene, clone size, J gene, CDR3 protein, CDR3 DNA. The D gene is left open where the match is weak. Not every row has a clone size; where given, it reads once, few, many or a size class.

NA	TRBV5-6	NA	TRBJ1-2	CASSQQESYGYTF	TGTGCCAGCAGCCAACAGGAGAGCTATGGCTACACCTTC
NA	TRBV9	NA	TRBJ2-7	CASSPRGDEQYF	TGTGCCAGCAGCCCACGGGGTGACGAGCAGTACTTC
NA	TRBV21-1	NA	TRBJ1-2	CASSKRSTGSGVYGYTF	TGTGCCAGCAGCAAACGAAGCACAGGGTCCGGGGTCTATGGCTACACCTTC
NA	TRBV30	few	TRBJ1-4	CAWGPVDSLNEKLFF	TGTGCCTGGGGGCCTGTGGACAGCCTAAATGAAAAACTGTTTTTT
NA	TRBV12-3/TRBV12-4	NA	TRBJ2-2	CASTYTGELFF	TGTGCCAGCACGTACACCGGGGAGCTGTTTTTT
TRBD2	TRBV6-6	NA	TRBJ2-3	CASRGLAGIDTQYF	TGTGCCAGCAGGGGACTAGCGGGAATAGATACGCAGTATTTT
NA	TRBV6-6	once	TRBJ1-2	CASTQGSGQGYTF	TGTGCCAGCACCCAGGGTTCGGGACAAGGCTACACCTTC
NA	TRBV6-4	once	TRBJ2-3	CASSRGGAITDTQYF	TGTGCCAGCAGCCGAGGGGGGGCGATCACAGATACGCAGTATTTT
NA	TRBV5-1	NA	TRBJ2-7	CASSPRQTNYEQYF	TGCGCCAGCAGCCCAAGACAAACCAACTACGAGCAGTACTTC
NA	TRBV18	NA	TRBJ2-7	CASSYPNGNEQYF	TGTGCCAGCTCCTACCCGAACGGGAACGAGCAGTACTTC
TRBD1	TRBV5-1	few	TRBJ2-3	CASSRTGDSTDTQYF	TGCGCCAGCAGCCGGACAGGGGATTCGACAGATACGCAGTATTTT
NA	TRBV14	NA	TRBJ2-5	CASSQLVAVQETQYF	TGTGCCAGCAGCCAACTGGTTGCGGTCCAAGAGACCCAGTACTTC
TRBD1	TRBV19	NA	TRBJ2-4	CASRGTPGQAPPRSALAKNIQYF	TGTGCCAGTAGGGGAACCCCGGGACAGGCGCCTCCACGAAGCGCTTTAGCCAAAAACATTCAGTACTTC
NA	TRBV5-4	NA	TRBJ2-5	CASSPGYPPGETQYF	TGTGCCAGCAGCCCTGGGTACCCTCCGGGGGAGACCCAGTACTTC
NA	TRBV27	NA	TRBJ1-1	CASSLSQGNTEAFF	TGTGCCAGCAGTTTGTCACAGGGGAACACTGAAGCTTTCTTT
NA	TRBV7-2	NA	TRBJ2-7	CASSFAGIAYEQYF	TGTGCCAGCAGCTTCGCCGGGATCGCCTACGAGCAGTACTTC
TRBD2	TRBV6-5	NA	TRBJ2-1	CASSYAIAGVDEQFF	TGTGCCAGCAGTTACGCGATAGCGGGAGTGGATGAGCAGTTCTTC
TRBD2	TRBV9	NA	TRBJ2-3	CASSEGRGSGLTDTQYF	TGTGCCAGCAGCGAGGGTCGAGGTAGCGGGCTCACAGATACGCAGTATTTT
NA	TRBV28	NA	TRBJ2-7	CASSLWGDSPNRLVQVLSYEQYF	TGTGCCAGCAGTTTGTGGGGGGATTCACCCAACCGGTTAGTACAGGTCCTCTCCTACGAGCAGTACTTC
NA	TRBV7-9	NA	TRBJ2-6	CASSPRRLALNSGANVLTF	TGTGCCAGCAGCCCACGTAGGCTAGCCCTCAACTCTGGGGCCAACGTCCTGACTTTC
NA	TRBV18	NA	TRBJ1-5	CASSPQGALPNQPQHF	TGTGCCAGCTCCCCTCAGGGCGCATTACCTAATCAGCCCCAGCATTTT
TRBD2	TRBV28	NA	TRBJ2-1	CASSSQRESSSYNEQFF	TGTGCCAGCAGTTCCCAGCGGGAGAGTAGCTCCTACAATGAGCAGTTCTTC
NA	TRBV7-8	NA	TRBJ1-3	CASTPLSVSGNTIYF	TGTGCCAGCACCCCCCTCTCGGTCTCTGGAAACACCATATATTTT
TRBD1	TRBV19	NA	TRBJ2-5	CASSKDRGETQYF	TGTGCCAGTAGTAAAGACAGGGGAGAGACCCAGTACTTC
TRBD1	TRBV6-5	NA	TRBJ1-2	CASSRDRGRNGYTF	TGTGCCAGCAGCCGCGACAGGGGCAGAAATGGCTACACCTTC
NA	TRBV3-1/TRBV3-2	NA	TRBJ1-5	CASSRRRRNQPQHF	TGTGCCAGCAGCCGGCGGCGGCGCAATCAGCCCCAGCATTTT
TRBD1	TRBV30	NA	TRBJ2-7	CAWSGLDKGQGEVEQYF	TGTGCCTGGAGTGGGCTCGACAAGGGACAGGGTGAGGTCGAGCAGTACTTC
NA	TRBV3-1/TRBV3-2	NA	TRBJ2-3	CASSQRDTQYF	TGTGCCAGCAGCCAGCGAGATACGCAGTATTTT
NA	TRBV29-1	NA	TRBJ1-2	CSVGVRVDYGYTF	TGCAGCGTTGGAGTCAGGGTGGACTATGGCTACACCTTC
TRBD1	TRBV28	NA	TRBJ1-5	CASSAYRGQPQHF	TGTGCCAGCAGTGCATACAGGGGACAGCCCCAGCATTTT
NA	TRBV28	NA	TRBJ2-7	CASSTSRQTYEQYF	TGTGCCAGCAGTACATCTCGACAGACCTACGAGCAGTACTTC
NA	TRBV3-1/TRBV3-2	NA	TRBJ1-1	CASRTQGWAEAFF	TGTGCCAGCAGAACTCAGGGTTGGGCTGAAGCTTTCTTT
NA	TRBV3-1/TRBV3-2	NA	TRBJ1-3	CASSQGRGRGNTIYF	TGTGCCAGCAGCCAAGGGAGGGGAAGAGGAAACACCATATATTTT
NA	TRBV6-5	NA	TRBJ1-2	CASSSSNYGYTF	TGTGCCAGCAGTTCCAGTAACTATGGCTACACCTTC
TRBD1	TRBV19	NA	TRBJ2-7	CASSPRTGNYEQYF	TGTGCCAGTAGTCCCCGGACAGGGAACTACGAGCAGTACTTC
NA	TRBV7-7	NA	TRBJ2-5	CASSPHGRETQYF	TGTGCCAGCAGCCCCCACGGGAGAGAGACCCAGTACTTC
TRBD1	TRBV5-5	NA	TRBJ2-3	CASSSTGGGDTQYF	TGTGCCAGCAGCTCGACAGGGGGAGGAGATACGCAGTATTTT
TRBD2	TRBV20-1	NA	TRBJ2-7	CSASNPGGPYEQYF	TGCAGTGCTAGTAATCCGGGGGGGCCCTACGAGCAGTACTTC
NA	TRBV5-1	NA	TRBJ2-1	CASSLGTVSSYNEQFF	TGCGCCAGCAGCTTGGGAACGGTGAGCTCCTACAATGAGCAGTTCTTC
NA	TRBV5-1	NA	TRBJ2-3	CASSLGLQGVIDTQYF	TGCGCCAGCAGCTTGGGTCTACAGGGAGTAATAGATACGCAGTATTTT
TRBD1	TRBV3-1/TRBV3-2	NA	TRBJ2-1	CASSQGTGAYNEQFF	TGTGCCAGCAGCCAGGGGACAGGGGCCTACAATGAGCAGTTCTTC
NA	TRBV4-2	NA	TRBJ2-1	CASSQEFSSREQFF	TGTGCCAGCAGCCAAGAATTTTCCTCTCGGGAGCAGTTCTTC
NA	TRBV4-1	once	TRBJ1-4	CASSPGQLNEKLFF	TGCGCCAGCAGCCCTGGACAGTTAAATGAAAAACTGTTTTTT
NA	TRBV28	NA	TRBJ1-6	CASSLQGWSPLHF	TGTGCCAGCAGTTTACAGGGCTGGTCACCCCTCCACTTT
NA	TRBV7-9	NA	TRBJ2-7	CASSRHSYEQYF	TGTGCCAGCAGCCGACACTCCTACGAGCAGTACTTC
NA	TRBV4-2	NA	TRBJ1-5	CASSQPQSNQPQHF	TGTGCCAGCAGCCAACCCCAGAGCAATCAGCCCCAGCATTTT
NA	TRBV7-9	NA	TRBJ2-3	CASSPPTGTVTDTQYF	TGTGCCAGCAGCCCCCCAACAGGGACGGTGACAGATACGCAGTATTTT
NA	TRBV2	NA	TRBJ2-7	CATKRATNTYEQYF	TGTGCCACCAAGCGGGCTACCAATACCTACGAGCAGTACTTC
TRBD1	TRBV19	NA	TRBJ2-3	CASSRGGTGGPDTQYF	TGTGCCAGTAGCAGAGGAGGGACAGGGGGACCAGATACGCAGTATTTT
NA	TRBV7-2	once	TRBJ1-1	CASSTFVPNSEAFF	TGTGCCAGCAGCACCTTCGTCCCGAACAGTGAAGCTTTCTTT
NA	TRBV5-1	NA	TRBJ2-1	CASSFGTAPNEQFF	TGCGCCAGCAGCTTTGGGACTGCACCCAATGAGCAGTTCTTC
TRBD1	TRBV4-3	few	TRBJ2-1	CASSPSQTGGGNEQFF	TGCGCCAGCAGCCCCTCCCAGACAGGGGGAGGGAATGAGCAGTTCTTC
NA	TRBV28	NA	TRBJ1-2	CASSSDTYGYTF	TGTGCCAGCAGTTCGGACACCTATGGCTACACCTTC